The 18 T cell receptor beta chains below come from one sample, sequenced in a study of blood T cell repertoires in COVID-19. Repertoires were generated with immunoSEQ multiplex PCR, while TCRdb's copy carries only in-frame clones and drops some. Of more than 150,000 clones in the sample, around 80% were seen once. Sequencing was performed on peripheral blood. These receptors were collected from a human donor in a cohort sampled during active COVID-19.

The chain carries TRBV7-9 and TRBJ1-3, with TRBD1 matching over 10 bases. V was clipped by 5 bases and J by 2 bases; unmatched bases: 6. Germline CDR1 is SEHNR and CDR2 is FQNEAQ (reference sequence). The CDR3 runs to 16 residues. In DNA, the CDR3 is TGTGCCAGCAGCCGACAGGGGGCAAGGACTGGAAACACCATATATTTT. Translation gives CASSRQGARTGNTIYF.

The chain recombines TRBV6-5 with TRBJ1-2, with D possibly TRBD1 on 6 matching bases. Germline V gene data show CDR1 as MNHEY and CDR2 as SVGAGI. The CDR3 length is 14 residues. Trimming took off 6 bases at V and 8 bases at J, with 19 bases between the two ends. The CDR3 DNA is TGTGCCAGCAGGCCTTCCGGTGGGGGGGCAGGCTACACCTTC. Its protein is CASRPSGGGAGYTF.

This chain connects TRBV6-2 or TRBV6-3 to TRBJ1-2; TRBD1 matches at 11 bases. Germline CDR1 MNHEY, CDR2 SVGEGT. The length of the CDR3 is 13 residues. Trimming took 2 bases from V and 10 from J; bases not matched to a gene: 3. DNA for the CDR3: TGTGCCAGCAGTTACGGGGACAGGGGGATCTACACCTTC. It encodes CASSYGDRGIYTF.

This chain uses TRBV7-2 with TRBJ1-6; 10 positions match TRBD1. V lost 1 base, J lost 9 bases, and 9 bases stayed unmatched. Germline V lookup: CDR1 SGHTA, CDR2 FQGNSA. The CDR3 is 17 residues long. The CDR3 sequence is CASSLEGQGSLGSPLHF. CDR3 in DNA: TGTGCCAGCAGCTTAGAGGGACAGGGGTCTTTGGGTTCACCCCTCCACTTT.

The chain recombines TRBV19 with TRBJ2-7, with 7 bases fitting TRBD1. J gave up 2 bases and V 2 bases, and 12 bases lay outside the gene matches. Germline V gene lookup returns CDR1 LNHDA and CDR2 SQIVND (reference sequence). The CDR3 runs 17 residues. The CDR3 bases are TGTGCCAGTAGTATAAAGAAGACCGGGACAGAAACCTACGAGCAGTACTTC. It encodes CASSIKKTGTETYEQYF.

This clone was counted a single time. V usage is TRBV6-5 and J usage is TRBJ2-7; 7 positions match TRBD1. The CDR3 has 11 residues. J lost 8 bases, V lost 6 bases, and 4 bases had no gene match. CDR1 and CDR2 (germline): MNHEY, SVGAGI. CDR3 coding DNA: TGTGCCAGCAGGACAGGGTACAAGCAGTACTTC. Protein: CASRTGYKQYF.

The chain is built from TRBV5-5 and TRBJ2-7; D might be TRBD1 (5 bases). Looked up from germline, CDR1 is SGHKS and CDR2 is YYEKEE (reference sequence). V lost 2 bases and J 2 bases, leaving 14 bases between the germline ends. The CDR3 extends over 15 amino acids. CDR3 amino acids: CASSFPQTAAYEQYF. CDR3 in DNA: TGTGCCAGCAGCTTCCCCCAGACAGCCGCCTACGAGCAGTACTTC.

This rearrangement joins TRBV2 to TRBJ1-2; 9 bases line up with TRBD1. CDR1 is SNHLY and CDR2 is FYNNEI in the germline V gene. With V trimmed by 9 bases and J by 5 bases, 4 bases remained unmatched. This CDR3 is built from 12 residues. The CDR3 loop is CARVTGGYGYTF. The CDR3 DNA is TGTGCCAGGGTGACAGGGGGATATGGCTACACCTTC.

This sequence joins TRBV5-1 and TRBJ2-7; maybe TRBD1 (6 bases). V was clipped by 1 base and J by 3 bases, with 11 bases between them. This CDR3 is built from 14 residues. Germline-derived CDR1 and CDR2 are SGHRS and YFSETQ. CDR3 nucleotide sequence: TGCGCCAGCAGCTTGTACAGGGACAACTACGAGCAGTACTTC. Protein sequence: CASSLYRDNYEQYF.

This chain uses TRBV19 with TRBJ2-6; TRBD2 aligns across 7 bases. CDR3 size: 15 residues. Looked up from germline, CDR1 is LNHDA and CDR2 is SQIVND (reference sequence). V shed 3 bases and J 13 bases; nucleotides not matched to a gene: 12. CDR3 region: CASSMGGGKTSVLTF. For the CDR3, the DNA is TGTGCCAGTAGTATGGGCGGGGGTAAAACTTCGGTCCTGACTTTC.

This clone was observed a handful of times. The chain uses TRBV11-2 and TRBJ1-6, with 8 positions matching TRBD1. Germline trimming cut 4 bases from V and 8 bases from J; bases unmatched to any gene: 4. The germline CDR1 and CDR2 sequences are SGHAT and FQNNGV. The CDR3 extends over 14 amino acids. CDR3 sequence: CASSSGDRYSPLHF. DNA of the CDR3: TGTGCCAGCAGCTCGGGGGACAGGTATTCACCCCTCCACTTT. The full variable domain, its missing parts supplied by reference TRBV11-2 and TRBJ1-6, is EAGVAQSPRYKIIEKRQSVAFWCNPISGHATLYWYQQILGQGPKLLIQFQNNGVVDDSQLPKDRFSAERLKGVDSTLKIQPAKLEDSAVYLCASSSGDRYSPLHFGNGTRLTVT.

The rearrangement joins TRBV10-1 to TRBJ2-7; D ambiguous. The CDR3 is 10 amino acids. Between the trimmed V and J ends, which lost 11 bases and 3 bases, there was a span of 8 bases. The germline CDR1 and CDR2 sequences are WNHNN and SYGVQD (reference sequence). The CDR3 reads CAGIYYEQYF. The CDR3 nucleotides are TGCGCCGGCATCTACTACGAGCAGTACTTC.

This chain connects TRBV5-1 to TRBJ2-7; tentative D call: TRBD2 (6 bases). Trimming cost V 4 bases and J 6 bases, with 17 bases left between them. The CDR3 runs 14 residues. Germline CDR1 reads SGHRS; CDR2 reads YFSETQ. The CDR3 coding sequence is TGCGCCAGCAGCCGCGGGACGGCCAGCCTCGAGCAGTACTTC. Translation gives CASSRGTASLEQYF.

J is TRBJ1-1 and V is TRBV10-2; D is undetermined. The V gene's germline CDR1 is WSHSY and CDR2 SAAADI. Deletions cut 4 bases from V and 4 bases from J, with 4 bases between. The CDR3 contains 11 residues. The CDR3 DNA follows: TGCGCCAGCAGTGCGAGCACTGAAGCTTTCTTT. Protein sequence: CASSASTEAFF.

The rearrangement links TRBV10-1 to TRBJ2-2; the match to TRBD1 covers 9 bases. The V gene end was trimmed by 2 bases and the J gene end by 4 bases; junction bases not matched to a gene: 2. This CDR3 region has 15 residues. CDR1 is WNHNN and CDR2 is SYGVQD in the germline V gene (reference sequence). CDR3 loop: CASSEDRGGTGELFF. CDR3 DNA sequence: TGCGCCAGCAGTGAGGACAGGGGGGGCACCGGGGAGCTGTTTTTT.

The V call is TRBV6-1, the J call TRBJ1-3; possible D gene TRBD1, 6 bases. Per the germline V gene, CDR1 is MNHNS and CDR2 is SASEGT. This CDR3 contains 17 residues. Trimming pared 4 bases from V and 0 bases from J, leaving 16 bases between. The CDR3 loop is CASSATTGGASGNTIYF. Here the CDR3 DNA reads TGTGCCAGCAGTGCGACGACGGGGGGCGCCTCTGGAAACACCATATATTTT.

The CDR3 reads CSASSGGEADTQYF. The DNA for the CDR3 is TGCAGTGCTAGTTCAGGGGGCGAGGCAGATACGCAGTATTTT. This rearrangement joins TRBV20-1 to TRBJ2-3, with 8 bases identical to TRBD1. Trimming cost V 3 bases and J 4 bases; bases outside gene matches: 6. Germline V gene data show CDR1 as DFQATT and CDR2 as SNEGSKA (reference sequence). The CDR3 is 14 residues long.

This clone was detected only once. This sequence joins TRBV6-2 or TRBV6-3 and TRBJ2-2; no reliable D call. Trimming cost V 5 bases and J 4 bases, with 8 bases left between them. The CDR3 runs to 13 residues. Per the germline V gene, CDR1 is MNHEY and CDR2 is SVGEGT. CDR3 nucleotide sequence: TGTGCCAGCAGTCGAGGAAGCACCGGGGAGCTGTTTTTT. It yields the protein CASSRGSTGELFF.